Following are 31 T cell receptor beta chains from one sample sequenced in a study of blood T cell repertoires in COVID-19 (dated by TCRdb to about 2020). To prepare the library, the immunoSEQ multiplex PCR assay was applied. TCRdb took this table from immuneACCESS and kept in-frame rearrangements with V and J called. Such tables lack part of the clones; where checked against another copy, unresolved V genes explain under half of the gap, and the rest is unexplained. The sample data list approximately 180,000 clones, and approximately 85% of these were observed just once. The ten top clones hold 6.2% of the sample. The sequenced sample consisted of PBMCs or T cells enriched from blood (not recorded which). The receptors originated from a man between 35 and 55 years old who had recovered from COVID-19.

The chain recombines TRBV14 with TRBJ2-7; 7 bases are a match to TRBD1. The CDR3 sequence is 18 residues long. Germline-derived CDR1 and CDR2 are SGHDN and FVKESK. Germline trimming cut 3 bases from V and 2 bases from J; bases unmatched to any gene: 16. The CDR3 coding sequence is TGTGCCAGCAGCCAGGAAGGACAAGACAGGGATTCTCCCTACGAGCAGTACTTC. Translation gives CASSQEGQDRDSPYEQYF. Full variable domain (rest looked up from reference TRBV14 and TRBJ2-7): EAGVTQFPSHSVIEKGQTVTLRCDPISGHDNLYWYRRVMGKEIKFLLHFVKESKQDESGMPNNRFLAERTGGTYSTLKVQPAELEDSGVYFCASSQEGQDRDSPYEQYFGPGTRLTVT.

The chain recombines TRBV28 with TRBJ1-1; the match to TRBD1 covers 8 bases. Trimming removed 5 bases from V and 3 bases from J; junction bases left unmatched: 5. CDR1 is MDHEN, CDR2 SYDVKM, per germline. The length of the CDR3 is 14 residues. This CDR3 reads CASSQQGVDTEAFF. The CDR3 DNA reads as TGTGCCAGCAGTCAACAGGGGGTAGACACTGAAGCTTTCTTT.

V usage is TRBV5-4 and J usage is TRBJ2-7; 10 positions match TRBD1. V trimming: 2 bases; J trimming: 2 bases; junction bases outside the gene matches: 4. The CDR3 is 15 residues long. Germline assignment: CDR1 SGHNT and CDR2 YYREEE (reference sequence). Here the CDR3 DNA reads TGTGCCAGCAGCTTTTGGGACAGGGGTACCTACGAGCAGTACTTC. It is translated as CASSFWDRGTYEQYF.

The chain is built from TRBV2 and TRBJ2-3, with 9 nucleotides matching TRBD1. In germline, CDR1 is SNHLY, CDR2 FYNNEI. V shed 1 base, J shed 1 base, and the junction held 0 bases outside the gene matches. This CDR3 comprises 15 residues. The CDR3 DNA reads as TGTGCCAGCAGTGAAGGGGACAGGGGCACAGATACGCAGTATTTT. It encodes CASSEGDRGTDTQYF.

The rearrangement joins TRBV6-4 to TRBJ2-5; 8 positions agree with TRBD1. This CDR3 comprises 16 residues. After removal of 5 bases from V and 5 bases from J, the junction contained 13 bases not matched to a gene. Germline CDR1 and CDR2: MRHNA and SNTAGT. Here the CDR3 reads CASSPSGRGLLETQYF. The CDR3 DNA follows: TGTGCCAGCAGTCCCTCGGGCAGGGGGCTTTTGGAGACCCAGTACTTC.

This chain connects TRBV28 to TRBJ2-2; TRBD1 might be the D (6 bases). V was cut by 5 bases and J by 0 bases, with 10 bases left in between. Germline V gene data show CDR1 as MDHEN and CDR2 as SYDVKM. The CDR3 loop spans 15 amino acids. The CDR3 loop reads CASSIQGPNTGELFF. The CDR3 nucleotides are TGTGCCAGCAGTATTCAGGGGCCGAACACCGGGGAGCTGTTTTTT. Complete variable domain (other parts from reference TRBV28 and TRBJ2-2): DVKVTQSSRYLVKRTGEKVFLECVQDMDHENMFWYRQDPGLGLRLIYFSYDVKMKEKGDIPEGYSVSREKKERFSLILESASTNQTSMYLCASSIQGPNTGELFFGEGSRLTVL.

V usage is TRBV4-1 and J usage is TRBJ2-5; D is ambiguous. V lost 5 bases and J lost 5, with 9 bases in between. CDR1 MGHRA and CDR2 YSYEKL come from the germline V gene. The CDR3 runs 12 residues. This CDR3 is CASSSPEETQYF. The CDR3 nucleotides read TGCGCCAGCAGCTCCCCCGAGGAGACCCAGTACTTC.

The chain uses TRBV7-8 and TRBJ2-7; TRBD2 matches at 8 bases. The germline CDR1 and CDR2 sequences are SGHVS and FQNEAQ. This CDR3 has 14 residues. The V segment lost 5 bases and the J segment 5 bases; nucleotides outside the gene matches: 8. Here the CDR3 DNA reads TGTGCCAGCAGCCAAGGACTAGCAGGGGACGAGCAGTACTTC. It encodes CASSQGLAGDEQYF. Together with reference TRBV7-8 and TRBJ2-7, the CDR3 gives the full variable domain: GAGVSQSPRYKVAKRGQDVALRCDPISGHVSLFWYQQALGQGPEFLTYFQNEAQLDKSGLPSDRFFAERPEGSVSTLKIQRTQQEDSAVYLCASSQGLAGDEQYFGPGTRLTVT.

This chain connects TRBV5-1 to TRBJ1-1; 7 bases align to TRBD1. The CDR3 spans 14 residues. In germline, CDR1 is SGHRS, CDR2 YFSETQ. J lost 3 bases, V lost 4 bases, and 6 bases had no gene match. For the CDR3, the DNA is TGCGCCAGCAGCAGGACAGGTGGGTACACTGAAGCTTTCTTT. Encoded protein: CASSRTGGYTEAFF.

The chain has TRBV18 and TRBJ1-1, with TRBD1 as a possible D gene (5 bases). Between the trimmed V and J ends, which lost 1 base and 6 bases, there was a span of 9 bases. Per germline, CDR1 KGHSH and CDR2 LQKENI. The CDR3 loop spans 13 amino acids. CDR3 protein: CASSPQKQAEAFF. The CDR3 DNA is TGTGCCAGCTCACCACAAAAACAGGCTGAAGCTTTCTTT. Supplemented by reference TRBV18 and TRBJ1-1, the full variable domain reads NAGVMQNPRHLVRRRGQEARLRCSPMKGHSHVYWYRQLPEEGLKFMVYLQKENIIDESGMPKERFSAEFPKEGPSILRIQQVVRGDSAAYFCASSPQKQAEAFFGQGTRLTVV.

V gene TRBV5-1 combines with J gene TRBJ2-7; 7 nucleotides match TRBD2. The length of the CDR3 is 14 residues. Germline V gene lookup returns CDR1 SGHRS and CDR2 YFSETQ. Trimming took 0 bases from V and 2 from J; bases not matched to a gene: 2. The CDR3 loop reads CASSLGLATYEQYF. Written as DNA, the CDR3 is TGCGCCAGCAGCTTGGGACTAGCCACCTACGAGCAGTACTTC.

The gene calls are TRBV27 and TRBJ1-2; D gene unclear. This CDR3 is 14 amino acids long. Germline CDR1 reads MNHEY; CDR2 reads SMNVEV (reference sequence). Trimming took off 7 bases at V and 5 bases at J, with 17 bases between the two ends. The CDR3 DNA follows: TGTGCCAGCAAGGGCCTCGGGGTGAGGTATGGCTACACCTTC. This codes for CASKGLGVRYGYTF.

The chain recombines TRBV14 with TRBJ1-2, with D tentatively TRBD1 (6 bases). The CDR3 is 13 residues long. V was cut by 4 bases and J by 2 bases, with 8 bases left in between. CDR1 and CDR2 (germline): SGHDN, FVKESK. In nucleotides, the CDR3 is TGTGCCAGCAGCCGAGGGGGAAACTATGGCTACACCTTC. It is translated as CASSRGGNYGYTF.

V gene TRBV3-1 (or the pseudogene TRBV3-2) combines with J gene TRBJ2-7; D is uncertain. This CDR3 has 13 amino acids. Germline V gene sequence: CDR1 LGHDT, CDR2 YNNKEL (reference sequence). V was trimmed by 4 bases and J by 3 bases, leaving 10 bases between them. The CDR3: CASSRVRDYEQYF. CDR3 DNA sequence: TGTGCCAGCAGCCGAGTTCGAGACTACGAGCAGTACTTC.

The chain uses TRBV5-6 and TRBJ2-7; a weak D match, TRBD2 (5 bases). Per germline, CDR1 SGHDT and CDR2 YYEEEE. The CDR3 runs 13 residues. V was cut by 1 base and J by 6 bases, with 11 bases left in between. In nucleotides, the CDR3 is TGTGCCAGCAGCTTGAGTACGGGGTTCGAGCAGTACTTC. Its translation is CASSLSTGFEQYF.

The gene calls are TRBV28 and TRBJ1-3; a weak D match, TRBD1 (6 bases). This CDR3 contains 16 residues. Germline CDR1 reads MDHEN; CDR2 reads SYDVKM. The V end was cut by 2 bases, the J end by 1 base, with 12 bases between. This chain's CDR3 is CASSLHRALSGNTIYF. DNA of the CDR3: TGTGCCAGCAGTTTACACAGGGCCCTATCTGGAAACACCATATATTTT. The full variable domain, rest sourced from reference TRBV28 and TRBJ1-3, is DVKVTQSSRYLVKRTGEKVFLECVQDMDHENMFWYRQDPGLGLRLIYFSYDVKMKEKGDIPEGYSVSREKKERFSLILESASTNQTSMYLCASSLHRALSGNTIYFGEGSWLTVV.

The chain recombines TRBV7-9 with TRBJ1-2; 7 bases fit TRBD1. CDR1 is SEHNR and CDR2 is FQNEAQ in the germline V gene (reference sequence). CDR3 length equals 12 residues. Trimming cost V 8 bases and J 6 bases; bases outside gene matches: 6. The CDR3 bases are TGTGCCAGCTCAGGGGGTTTGGATGGCTACACCTTC. Translating gives CASSGGLDGYTF.

The chain combines TRBV12-5 with TRBJ2-7, with 11 bases lining up with TRBD1. This CDR3 has 16 amino acids. CDR1 is LGHNT, CDR2 FRNRAP, per germline. V lost 0 bases, J lost 3 bases, and 4 bases stayed unmatched. The CDR3 nucleotides read TGTGCTAGTGGTTTGGTCCGGACAGGGGGCAGCTACGAGCAGTACTTC. It translates to CASGLVRTGGSYEQYF. Supplemented by reference TRBV12-5 and TRBJ2-7, the full variable domain reads DARVTQTPRHKVTEMGQEVTMRCQPILGHNTVFWYRQTMMQGLELLAYFRNRAPLDDSGMPKDRFSAEMPDATLATLKIQPSEPRDSAVYFCASGLVRTGGSYEQYFGPGTRLTVT.

This clone occurred a few times. The CDR3 reads CASSLSSGGNYGYTF. CDR3 in DNA: TGTGCCAGCAGTTTATCGAGTGGCGGGAACTATGGCTACACCTTC. The V and J genes are TRBV27 and TRBJ1-2; unclear D gene. Germline V gene sequence: CDR1 MNHEY, CDR2 SMNVEV (reference sequence). Trimming removed 0 bases from V and 2 bases from J, with 10 bases in between. The CDR3 extends over 15 amino acids.

The V and J genes are TRBV12-3 or TRBV12-4 and TRBJ1-2, with D tentatively TRBD1 (5 bases). V lost 3 bases and J 4 bases, leaving 6 bases between the germline ends. CDR3 size: 12 residues. CDR3 sequence: CASSLGRYGYTF. DNA for the CDR3: TGTGCCAGCAGTTTGGGGCGCTATGGCTACACCTTC.

This rearrangement joins TRBV2 to TRBJ1-1; possibly TRBD1 for D (6 bases). The CDR3 sequence is 15 residues long. Looked up from germline, CDR1 is SNHLY and CDR2 is FYNNEI. Trimming cost V 3 bases and J 1 base, with 12 bases left between them. CDR3 in amino acids: CASSERGRGNTEAFF. CDR3 bases: TGTGCCAGCAGTGAGAGGGGGAGGGGGAACACTGAAGCTTTCTTT. The variable domain in full, completed from reference TRBV2 and TRBJ1-1, reads EPEVTQTPSHQVTQMGQEVILRCVPISNHLYFYWYRQILGQKVEFLVSFYNNEISEKSEIFDDQFSVERPDGSNFTLKIRSTKLEDSAMYFCASSERGRGNTEAFFGQGTRLTVV.

V gene TRBV30 combines with J gene TRBJ1-6; D gene unclear. This CDR3 is built from 13 residues. Germline V gene sequence: CDR1 GTSNPN, CDR2 SVGIG (reference sequence). With 4 bases removed from V and 7 bases from J, the gap between germline ends came to 11 bases. The CDR3 nucleotides are TGTGCCTGGATGGAGGTTTGGAATTCACCCCTCCACTTT. Translating it yields CAWMEVWNSPLHF.

The J gene is TRBJ1-2, the V gene TRBV9, with D possibly matching TRBD1 (6 bases). CDR1 SGDLS and CDR2 YYNGEE come from the germline V gene. CDR3 length equals 14 residues. V was cut by 0 bases and J by 8 bases, with 14 bases left in between. The CDR3: CASSVAPGERGYTF. As DNA, the CDR3 is TGTGCCAGCAGCGTAGCCCCAGGGGAACGAGGCTACACCTTC.

V usage is TRBV25-1 and J usage is TRBJ1-5; possible D gene TRBD1, 6 bases. The CDR3 totals 15 residues. Trimming removed 6 bases from V and 2 bases from J, with 14 bases in between. Germline lookup yields CDR1 MGHDK and CDR2 SYGVNS. The CDR3 sequence is CASRDTGPGNQPQHF. The CDR3 region has the DNA TGTGCCAGCAGGGACACAGGGCCAGGCAATCAGCCCCAGCATTTT.

This chain joins TRBV2 and TRBJ2-5; 7 nucleotides align to TRBD1. Losses at the gene ends were 5 bases for V and 5 bases for J; bases not matched to a gene: 2. Germline loops: CDR1 SNHLY, CDR2 FYNNEI. CDR3 length equals 12 residues. CDR3 protein: CASSRGLETQYF. The CDR3 coding sequence is TGTGCCAGCAGTAGGGGGCTTGAGACCCAGTACTTC.

The rearrangement links TRBV6-1 to TRBJ1-2; D may be TRBD1 (5 bases). This CDR3 spans 15 amino acids. The germline V and J ends were trimmed by 2 bases and 11 bases, with 21 bases remaining between them. Germline V gives CDR1 MNHNS, CDR2 SASEGT. The CDR3 loop is CASSEYVGSMAGYTF. CDR3 DNA: TGTGCCAGCAGTGAATATGTAGGATCAATGGCAGGGTACACCTTC.

V is TRBV5-1 and J is TRBJ1-1; TRBD1 agrees at 7 bases. Germline trimming cut 6 bases from V and 6 bases from J; bases unmatched to any gene: 11. The CDR3 sequence is 14 residues long. Germline V gene lookup returns CDR1 SGHRS and CDR2 YFSETQ. CDR3 region: CASNLDRAKPEAFF. CDR3 nucleotides: TGCGCCAGCAACTTAGACAGGGCTAAACCTGAAGCTTTCTTT.

This rearrangement joins TRBV7-2 to TRBJ2-1, with 9 positions matching TRBD2. The germline V gene has CDR1 SGHTA and CDR2 FQGNSA. The CDR3 spans 14 residues. The junction had 8 bases not matched to a gene; V was cut back by 5 bases and J by 9 bases. The CDR3 DNA reads TGTGCCAGCAGCACTGGACTAGCGAGAGGTGAGCAGTTCTTC. It codes for CASSTGLARGEQFF.

The CDR3 bases are TGTGCCAGCAGTGAATATGGGACAGCCCCCTACGAGCAGTACTTC. Translation: CASSEYGTAPYEQYF. This rearrangement joins TRBV6-1 to TRBJ2-7, with 7 bases that match TRBD1. With 2 bases clipped from V and 2 bases from J, the junction kept 6 bases outside the gene matches. The CDR3 runs 15 residues. Germline CDR1 and CDR2: MNHNS and SASEGT.

This clone was recorded once. The CDR3 loop reads CASSIEGLAGGPWENIQYF. In DNA form, the CDR3 reads TGTGCCAGTAGTATAGAAGGGCTAGCGGGAGGGCCCTGGGAAAACATTCAGTACTTC. V and J are TRBV19 and TRBJ2-4, with 12 bases matching TRBD2. The CDR3 spans 19 residues. Trimming cost V 0 bases and J 5 bases; bases outside gene matches: 11. Germline assignment: CDR1 LNHDA and CDR2 SQIVND (reference sequence).

This clone was seen just once. This chain connects TRBV5-1 to TRBJ2-1; tentative D call: TRBD2 (5 bases). The CDR3 is 17 amino acids. V shed 0 bases and J shed 0 bases, with 13 bases lying between them. Germline values: CDR1 SGHRS, CDR2 YFSETQ. The CDR3 nucleotides read TGCGCCAGCAGCTTGGAAGCTAGCTGGAGCTCCTACAATGAGCAGTTCTTC. It is translated as CASSLEASWSSYNEQFF.